This T cell receptor beta chain came from a study of blood T cell repertoires in COVID-19. Study-wide context: Samples of COVID-19 (acute and convalescent) were obtained from the United States, Italy and Spain. Sources were T cells, B-cell-depleted T cells, or PBMCs; the material itself was cDNA or gDNA.

This CDR3 has 17 residues. In germline, CDR1 is MGHDK, CDR2 SYGVNS. Trimming shortened V by 2 bases and J by 0 bases, and 15 bases separated the two germline ends. How the authors handled the data: Nucleated cell counts were estimated from reference gene primer amplification. The method was immunoSEQ multiplex PCR; TCRdb's version includes in-frame clones alone and lacks a portion of them. V, J and clone size reflect that table, while D and trimming were determined from the DNA. The profile shows 150,000 to 200,000 clones, over 80% of them singletons. This clone appeared a few times. What was sequenced was peripheral blood. This sequence originates from a woman in her 30s with acute or convalescent COVID-19. J is TRBJ2-3 and V is TRBV25-1; TRBD2 might be the D (5 bases). The CDR3 DNA reads TGTGCCAGCAGTGAAAGGGTCCCGACGGGGAGCACAGATACGCAGTATTTT. This codes for CASSERVPTGSTDTQYF. Full variable domain (remainder filled in from reference TRBV25-1 and TRBJ2-3): EADIYQTPRYLVIGTGKKITLECSQTMGHDKMYWYQQDPGMELHLIHYSYGVNSTEKGDLSSESTVSRIRTEHFPLTLESARPSHTSQYLCASSERVPTGSTDTQYFGPGTRLTVL.